This T cell receptor beta chain was identified during a study of identical twins. V lost 0 bases to trimming and J lost 6 bases, with 15 bases between them. This CDR3 region has 16 residues. The germline gives CDR1 SEHNR, CDR2 FQNEAQ (reference sequence). Regarding this clonotype: Its antigen is unknown.

TCRdb reprocessed the 5' RACE reads with MiXCR, giving one entry per CDR3 protein. The repertoire holds roughly 570,000 distinct CDR3 sequences, roughly 9.9% seen once, with under 3.5% in the top ten. Study conclusions and caveats: In cord blood, abundant beta clonotypes had fewer insertions; memory showed no trend.

These same data were also listed under a study on yellow fever vaccine responses in identical twins.

Input material: PBMCs. This sequence joins TRBV7-9 and TRBJ2-1; tentatively, D is TRBD2 (5 bases). This TCR derives from a woman under 30 in good health. The DNA of the CDR3 is TGTGCCAGCAGCTTAGCGGAGACTACGGTGGGCAATGAGCAGTTCTTC. Translation: CASSLAETTVGNEQFF.